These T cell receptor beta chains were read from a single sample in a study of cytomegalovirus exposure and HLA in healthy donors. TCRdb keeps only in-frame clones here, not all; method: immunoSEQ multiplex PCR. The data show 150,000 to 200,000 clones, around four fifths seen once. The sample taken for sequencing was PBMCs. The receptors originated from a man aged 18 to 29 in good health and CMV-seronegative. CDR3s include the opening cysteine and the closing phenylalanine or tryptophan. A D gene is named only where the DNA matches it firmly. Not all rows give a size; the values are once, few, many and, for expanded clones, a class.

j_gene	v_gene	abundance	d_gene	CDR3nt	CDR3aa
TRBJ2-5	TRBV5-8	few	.	TGTGCCAGCAGCGCGGGTGCGGACCAGTACTTC	CASSAGADQYF
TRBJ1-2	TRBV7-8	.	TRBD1	TGTGCCAGCAGCTTCGTAGGGACAGGGGTTTATGGCTACACCTTC	CASSFVGTGVYGYTF
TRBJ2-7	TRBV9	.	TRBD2	TGTGCCAGCAGCGTTAGCGGGGGTCCTTCCTACGAGCAGTACTTC	CASSVSGGPSYEQYF
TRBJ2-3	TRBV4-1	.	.	TGCGCCAGCAGCCACTCCCGGGACTTACTCACAGATACGCAGTATTTT	CASSHSRDLLTDTQYF
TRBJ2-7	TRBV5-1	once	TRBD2	TGCGCCAGCGGACCCGGGACTAGCGGCAGCGACGAGCAGTACTTC	CASGPGTSGSDEQYF
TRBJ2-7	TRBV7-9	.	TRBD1	TGTGCCAGCAGCTCGACAGGGGGGGACGAGCAGTACTTC	CASSSTGGDEQYF
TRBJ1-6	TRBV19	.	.	TGTGCCAGTTCCCGGGGGAGCTCCTATAATTCACCCCTCCACTTT	CASSRGSSYNSPLHF
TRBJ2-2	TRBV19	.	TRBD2	TGTGCCAGTAGTTCGAGCGGGGGGGTCACCGGGGAGCTGTTTTTT	CASSSSGGVTGELFF
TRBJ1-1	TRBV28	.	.	TGTGCCAGCTCCGTGGGCTCCCCGGTGGCTGAAGCTTTCTTT	CASSVGSPVAEAFF
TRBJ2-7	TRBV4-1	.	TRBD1	TGCGCCAGCAGCCAAGACCGGGTGGGGACAGGGCTCTCCTACGAGCAGTACTTC	CASSQDRVGTGLSYEQYF
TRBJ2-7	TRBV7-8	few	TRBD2	TGTGCCAGCAAGGGACTAGCTTTCTACGAGCAGTACTTC	CASKGLAFYEQYF
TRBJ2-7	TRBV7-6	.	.	TGTGCCAGCAGCTTAGCGTTGGCCCCGGGCGAGCAGTACTTC	CASSLALAPGEQYF
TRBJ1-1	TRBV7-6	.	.	TGTGCCAGCAGCTTATTGCGGGGGAACACTGAAGCTTTCTTT	CASSLLRGNTEAFF
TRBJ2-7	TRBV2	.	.	TGTGCCAGCGCGGCCCTATACGAGCAGTACTTC	CASAALYEQYF
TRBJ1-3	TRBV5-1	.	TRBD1	TGCGCCAGCAGCAACGGACCAGGGGGCTCTGGAAACACCATATATTTT	CASSNGPGGSGNTIYF
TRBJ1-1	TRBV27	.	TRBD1	TGTGCCAGCAGTCCACGACCAGGGGGAGCTGAAGCTTTCTTT	CASSPRPGGAEAFF
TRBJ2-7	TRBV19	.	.	TGTGCCAGTAGTATAGAGACGCTTGGAGGCTACGAGCAGTACTTC	CASSIETLGGYEQYF
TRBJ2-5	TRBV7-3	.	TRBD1	TGTGCCAGCAGCTCTGGACAGGGGGCCCAAGAGACCCAGTACTTC	CASSSGQGAQETQYF
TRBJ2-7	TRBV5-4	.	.	TGTGCCAGCAGCCGTCTAGGGGATCCTGAATACGAGCAGTACTTC	CASSRLGDPEYEQYF
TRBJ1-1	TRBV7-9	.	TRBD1	TGTGCCACTAAGGGACAGGGACAGAACACTGAAGCTTTCTTT	CATKGQGQNTEAFF
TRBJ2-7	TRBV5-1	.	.	TGCGCCAGCAGGCTTGCGGGTCAGAGCTCCTACGAGCAGTACTTC	CASRLAGQSSYEQYF
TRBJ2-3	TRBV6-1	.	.	TGTGCCAGCAGCGCACCTATTTCTAGCACAGATACGCAGTATTTT	CASSAPISSTDTQYF
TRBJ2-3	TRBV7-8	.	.	TGTGCCAGCAGCTTGGGGGCAGGGACCGATACGCAGTATTTT	CASSLGAGTDTQYF
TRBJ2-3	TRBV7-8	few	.	TGTGCCAGCAGCGCCCCGACACGGTTTAGCACAGATACGCAGTATTTT	CASSAPTRFSTDTQYF
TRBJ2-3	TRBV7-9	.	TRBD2	TGTTCCAGCAGCTTAGCTGCGGGAGGGCCGTCAGATACGCAGTATTTT	CSSSLAAGGPSDTQYF
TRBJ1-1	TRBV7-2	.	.	TGTGCCAGCAGCTTAGTGGTAGTTGGCGGCACTGAAGCTTTCTTT	CASSLVVVGGTEAFF
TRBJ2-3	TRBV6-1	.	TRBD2	TGTGCCAGCAGTGACTTTGAGGGACTAGGCACAGATACGCAGTATTTT	CASSDFEGLGTDTQYF
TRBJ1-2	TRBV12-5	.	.	TGTGCTAGTGTGCGTATCAGCGGCGGCTACACCTTC	CASVRISGGYTF
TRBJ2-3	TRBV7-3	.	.	TGTGCCAGCAGCCCGCATAGGGGGGGAGCGGACACAGATACGCAGTATTTT	CASSPHRGGADTDTQYF
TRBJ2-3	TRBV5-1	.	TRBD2	TGCGCCAGCAGCATTCATACTAGCGGGGGGCCTTCGAGGACGCAGTATTTT	CASSIHTSGGPSRTQYF
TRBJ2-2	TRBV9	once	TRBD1	TGTGCCAGCAGCGCGGACAGGGGGTGGACCGGGGAGCTGTTTTTT	CASSADRGWTGELFF
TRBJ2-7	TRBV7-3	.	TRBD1	TGTGCCAGCAGCTTTGGGGCCGGGACAGCCTACGAGCAGTACTTC	CASSFGAGTAYEQYF
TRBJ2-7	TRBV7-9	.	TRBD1	TGTGCCAGCAGCTCACCGAGACAGGGGGCAGACGAGCAGTACTTC	CASSSPRQGADEQYF
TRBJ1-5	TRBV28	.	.	TGTGCCAGCAGTTTAAAGGCAGAGGGACAGCCCCAGCATTTT	CASSLKAEGQPQHF
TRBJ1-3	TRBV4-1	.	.	TGCGCCAGCAGCCCCCCTGGTGTGAGTAGAAACACCATATATTTT	CASSPPGVSRNTIYF
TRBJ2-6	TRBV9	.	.	TGTGCCAGCAGCGTAGCCCAGGGCAACGTCCTGACTTTC	CASSVAQGNVLTF